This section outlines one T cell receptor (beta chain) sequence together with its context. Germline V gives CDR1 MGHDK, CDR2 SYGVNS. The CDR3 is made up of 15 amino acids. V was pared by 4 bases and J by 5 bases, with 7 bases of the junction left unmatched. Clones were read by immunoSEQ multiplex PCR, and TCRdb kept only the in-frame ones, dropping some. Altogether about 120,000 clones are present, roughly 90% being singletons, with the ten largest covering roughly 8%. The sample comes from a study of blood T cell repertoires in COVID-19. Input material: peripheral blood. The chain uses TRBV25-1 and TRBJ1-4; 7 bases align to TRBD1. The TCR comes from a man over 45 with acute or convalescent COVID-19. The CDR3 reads CASSGLTGLNEKLFF. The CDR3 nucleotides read TGTGCCAGCAGTGGTCTGACAGGGCTGAATGAAAAACTGTTTTTT.